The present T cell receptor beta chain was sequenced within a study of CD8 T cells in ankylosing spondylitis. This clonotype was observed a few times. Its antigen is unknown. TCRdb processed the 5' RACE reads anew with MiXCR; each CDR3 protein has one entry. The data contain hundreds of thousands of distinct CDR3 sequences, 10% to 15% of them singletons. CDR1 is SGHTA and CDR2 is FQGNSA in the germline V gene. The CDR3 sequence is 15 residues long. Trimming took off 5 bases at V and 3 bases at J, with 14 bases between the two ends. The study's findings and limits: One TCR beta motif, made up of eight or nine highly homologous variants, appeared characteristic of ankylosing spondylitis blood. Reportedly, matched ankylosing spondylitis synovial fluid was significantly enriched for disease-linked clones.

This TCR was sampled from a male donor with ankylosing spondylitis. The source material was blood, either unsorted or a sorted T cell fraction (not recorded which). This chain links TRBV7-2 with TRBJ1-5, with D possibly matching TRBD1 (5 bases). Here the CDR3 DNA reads TGTGCCAGCAGCCGTGCCGGGACTAACAATCAGCCCCAGCATTTT. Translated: CASSRAGTNNQPQHF.